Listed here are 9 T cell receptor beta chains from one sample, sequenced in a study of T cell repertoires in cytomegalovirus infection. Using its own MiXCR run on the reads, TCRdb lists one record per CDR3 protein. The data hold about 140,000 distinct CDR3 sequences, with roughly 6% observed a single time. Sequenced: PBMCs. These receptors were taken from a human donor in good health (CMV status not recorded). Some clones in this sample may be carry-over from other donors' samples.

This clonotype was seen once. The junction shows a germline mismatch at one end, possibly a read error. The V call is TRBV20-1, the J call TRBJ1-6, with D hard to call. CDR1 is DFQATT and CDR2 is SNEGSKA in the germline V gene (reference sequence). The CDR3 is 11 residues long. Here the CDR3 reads CSGKGNSPLQF. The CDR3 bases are TGCAGTGGAAAAGGGAATTCACCCCTCCAATTT.

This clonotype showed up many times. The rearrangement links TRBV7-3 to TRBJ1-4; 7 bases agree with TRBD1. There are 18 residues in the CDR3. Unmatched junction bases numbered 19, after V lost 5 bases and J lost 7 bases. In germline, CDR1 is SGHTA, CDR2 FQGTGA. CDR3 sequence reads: CASSKYLRQGEFCEKLFF. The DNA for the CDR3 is TGTGCCAGCAGCAAATACCTCCGACAGGGAGAATTTTGTGAAAAACTGTTTTTT.

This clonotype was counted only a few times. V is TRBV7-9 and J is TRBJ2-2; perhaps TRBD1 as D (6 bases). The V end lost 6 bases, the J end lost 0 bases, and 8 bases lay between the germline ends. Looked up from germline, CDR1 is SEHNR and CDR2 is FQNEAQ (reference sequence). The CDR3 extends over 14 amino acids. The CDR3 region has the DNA TGTGCCAGCAGGCGACAGGCGAACACCGGGGAGCTGTTTTTT. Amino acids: CASRRQANTGELFF.

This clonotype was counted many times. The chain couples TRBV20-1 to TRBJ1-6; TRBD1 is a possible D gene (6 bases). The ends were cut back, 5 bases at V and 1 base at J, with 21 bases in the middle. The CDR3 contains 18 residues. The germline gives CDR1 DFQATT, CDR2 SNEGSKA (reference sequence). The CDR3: CSAGGGLQERSYNSPLHF. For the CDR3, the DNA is TGCAGTGCTGGGGGCGGGTTGCAGGAGCGATCCTATAATTCACCCCTCCACTTT.

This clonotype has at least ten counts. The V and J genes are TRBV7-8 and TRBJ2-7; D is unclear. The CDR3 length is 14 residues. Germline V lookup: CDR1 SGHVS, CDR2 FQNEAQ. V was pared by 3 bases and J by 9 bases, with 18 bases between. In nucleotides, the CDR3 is TGTGCCAGCAGCTTTAACCGCTTTTCGCCCAGGCAGTACTTC. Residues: CASSFNRFSPRQYF.

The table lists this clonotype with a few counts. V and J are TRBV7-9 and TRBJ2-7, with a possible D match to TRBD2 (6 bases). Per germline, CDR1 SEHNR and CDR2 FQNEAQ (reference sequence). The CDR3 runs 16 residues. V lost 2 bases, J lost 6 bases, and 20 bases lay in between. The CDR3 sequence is CASSLFAGLGVSEQYF. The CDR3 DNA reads TGTGCCAGCAGCTTATTTGCGGGGCTAGGGGTAAGCGAGCAGTACTTC.

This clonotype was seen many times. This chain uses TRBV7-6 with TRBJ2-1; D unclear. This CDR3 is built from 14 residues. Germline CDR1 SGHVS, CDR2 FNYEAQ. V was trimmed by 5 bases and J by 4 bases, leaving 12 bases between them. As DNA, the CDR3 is TGTGCCAGCAGCGCAAACATGGGATACAATGAGCAGTTCTTC. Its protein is CASSANMGYNEQFF.

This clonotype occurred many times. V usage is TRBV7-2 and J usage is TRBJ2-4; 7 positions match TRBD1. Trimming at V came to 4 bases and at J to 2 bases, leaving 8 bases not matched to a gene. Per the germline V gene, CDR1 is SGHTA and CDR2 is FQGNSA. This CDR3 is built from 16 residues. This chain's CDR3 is CASSSRTTGTKNIQYF. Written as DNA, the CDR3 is TGTGCCAGCAGCTCCCGGACGACAGGGACCAAAAACATTCAGTACTTC.

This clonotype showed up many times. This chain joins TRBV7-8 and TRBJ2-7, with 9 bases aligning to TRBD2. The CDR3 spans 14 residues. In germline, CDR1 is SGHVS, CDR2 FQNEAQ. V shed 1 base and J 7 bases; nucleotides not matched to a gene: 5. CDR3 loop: CASSLVAGAREQYF. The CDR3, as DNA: TGTGCCAGCAGCTTAGTAGCGGGGGCCCGGGAGCAGTACTTC.